The 8 T cell receptor beta chains listed next were all sequenced from one sample in a study of T cell changes during pregnancy in multiple sclerosis. Using immunoSEQ multiplex PCR, the repertoire was profiled, and TCRdb retains in-frame clones only, with some absent. The table shows 69,000 or so clones, with approximately 90% occurring only once. The sample in question was peripheral blood, obtained in the third trimester of pregnancy. The receptors here all came from a female donor with multiple sclerosis, enrolled in a pregnancy study.

The gene calls are TRBV4-1 and TRBJ1-2; 9 bases agree with TRBD1. The junction had 5 bases not matched to a gene; V was cut back by 4 bases and J by 8 bases. This CDR3 region has 13 residues. Germline V lookup: CDR1 MGHRA, CDR2 YSYEKL. The CDR3 region has the DNA TGCGCCAGCAGCCCCGGACAGGGGTTCGGCTACACCTTC. Translation: CASSPGQGFGYTF.

The J gene is TRBJ1-1, the V gene TRBV6-6, with D unresolved. The CDR3 contains 11 residues. CDR1 and CDR2 (germline): MNHNY, SVGAGI (reference sequence). The V end was cut by 4 bases, the J end by 4 bases, with 4 bases between. CDR3 loop: CASSSPTEAFF. In DNA form, the CDR3 reads TGTGCCAGCAGTTCTCCCACTGAAGCTTTCTTT.

This clone was seen only a few times. The J gene is TRBJ1-6, the V gene TRBV6-5; D is ambiguous. CDR1 MNHEY and CDR2 SVGAGI come from the germline V gene. Trimming removed 2 bases from V and 5 bases from J, with 13 bases in between. The CDR3 spans 16 residues. The CDR3 region is CASSYNDIDHNSPLHF. CDR3 DNA: TGTGCCAGCAGTTACAATGACATCGACCATAATTCACCCCTCCACTTT.

This clone has only one observation. Here the CDR3 reads CASSLRQGASPLHF. The CDR3, as DNA: TGTGCCAGCAGCCTTCGACAGGGGGCCTCACCCCTCCACTTT. The gene calls are TRBV6-5 and TRBJ1-6; 10 bases agree with TRBD1. V gave up 6 bases and J gave up 10 bases; unmatched junction bases: 6. Germline CDR1 and CDR2: MNHEY and SVGAGI. The length of the CDR3 is 14 residues.

This sequence joins TRBV5-1 and TRBJ2-3, with 8 positions matching TRBD2. After removal of 0 bases from V and 4 bases from J, the junction contained 7 bases not matched to a gene. Germline V gene sequence: CDR1 SGHRS, CDR2 YFSETQ. The CDR3 consists of 16 residues. The CDR3 spells CASSLAGGARPDTQYF. The CDR3 region has the DNA TGCGCCAGCAGCTTGGCCGGGGGGGCTCGGCCAGATACGCAGTATTTT.

The chain joins TRBV7-9 to TRBJ2-5; possible D gene TRBD2, 6 bases. V lost 5 bases and J 2 bases, leaving 12 bases between the germline ends. CDR1 is SEHNR, CDR2 FQNEAQ, per germline (reference sequence). CDR3 length: 14 amino acids. As DNA, the CDR3 is TGTGCCAGCAGCATGGGACTTACTCAAGAGACCCAGTACTTC. Translated: CASSMGLTQETQYF.

The chain employs TRBV4-1 and TRBJ2-5; D remains ambiguous. The CDR3 covers 15 residues. Germline-derived CDR1 and CDR2 are MGHRA and YSYEKL. Trimming shortened V by 0 bases and J by 4 bases, and 12 bases separated the two germline ends. The CDR3 is CASSQDPAMGETQYF. In nucleotides, the CDR3 is TGCGCCAGCAGCCAAGACCCAGCGATGGGAGAGACCCAGTACTTC.

This rearrangement joins TRBV6-6 to TRBJ2-3; D not certain. The V end lost 0 bases, the J end lost 0 bases, and 7 bases lay between the germline ends. From germline, CDR1 is MNHNY and CDR2 SVGAGI (reference sequence). The CDR3 loop spans 15 amino acids. The CDR3 loop is CASSYSWLSTDTQYF. CDR3 in DNA: TGTGCCAGCAGTTACTCATGGCTGAGCACAGATACGCAGTATTTT.